Presented here are 25 T cell receptor beta chains from one specimen sequenced in a study of control samples from healthy donors and cancer patients. Here immunoSEQ multiplex PCR was the method, and the copy in TCRdb shows in-frame clones only, minus some. The repertoire consists of tens of thousands of clones, with about 95% occurring once and the leading ten covering 3% to 4%. Specimen: blood. The receptors come from a man aged 25 to 40 in good health.

This clone appeared once. The chain links TRBV5-8 to TRBJ2-7; 8 nucleotides line up with TRBD1. The CDR3 sequence is 14 residues long. V was pared by 5 bases and J by 3 bases, with 7 bases of the junction left unmatched. Germline loops: CDR1 SGHTS, CDR2 YDEGEE. The DNA of the CDR3 is TGTGCCAGCAGTTGGAGGGACAGGAACTACGAGCAGTACTTC. The encoded protein is CASSWRDRNYEQYF.

The chain combines TRBV7-9 with TRBJ1-1; tentative D call: TRBD1 (6 bases). There are 17 residues in the CDR3. In germline, CDR1 is SEHNR, CDR2 FQNEAQ (reference sequence). V dropped 2 bases and J dropped 1 base, with 17 bases sitting between them. The CDR3: CASSLPATGRGNTEAFF. DNA of the CDR3: TGTGCCAGCAGCTTACCGGCGACAGGTAGAGGGAACACTGAAGCTTTCTTT.

The rearrangement links TRBV9 to TRBJ2-1; no clear D. Trimming cost V 0 bases and J 4 bases, with 5 bases left between them. Germline CDR1 is SGDLS and CDR2 is YYNGEE. The CDR3 totals 13 residues. The CDR3 region is CASSVGEYNEQFF. The DNA of the CDR3 is TGTGCCAGCAGCGTAGGGGAATACAATGAGCAGTTCTTC.

This clone was detected a few times. The CDR3 sequence: CASSFLGRGNEKLFF. CDR3 coding DNA: TGTGCCAGCAGCTTTCTGGGCAGGGGGAATGAAAAACTGTTTTTT. V is TRBV5-4 and J is TRBJ1-4, with 7 bases lining up with TRBD1. V was pared by 2 bases and J by 5 bases, with 6 bases of the junction left unmatched. The CDR3 sequence is 15 residues long. Germline lookup yields CDR1 SGHNT and CDR2 YYREEE (reference sequence).

The genes are TRBV4-3 and TRBJ2-7; tentatively, D is TRBD1 or TRBD2 (6 bases each). CDR1 is LGHNA and CDR2 is YSLEER in the germline V gene. Trimming took 1 base from V and 3 from J, leaving 13 bases between them. The CDR3 covers 15 residues. CDR3 DNA sequence: TGCGCCAGCAGCCAAGCGAGGGGGGTAAACTACGAGCAGTACTTC. This encodes CASSQARGVNYEQYF.

The chain uses TRBV18 and TRBJ2-1, with 7 bases matching TRBD1. The CDR3 totals 14 residues. Looked up from germline, CDR1 is KGHSH and CDR2 is LQKENI. The V segment lost 6 bases and the J segment 4 bases; nucleotides outside the gene matches: 6. CDR3 coding DNA: TGTGCCAGCTCCGAACGGGACAGATACAATGAGCAGTTCTTC. Its translation: CASSERDRYNEQFF.

The chain employs TRBV5-6 and TRBJ2-3; 7 bases are a match to TRBD1. The length of the CDR3 is 14 residues. J lost 2 bases, V lost 3 bases, and 3 bases had no gene match. Per germline, CDR1 SGHDT and CDR2 YYEEEE. CDR3 sequence reads: CASSSGQLTDTQYF. In nucleotides, the CDR3 is TGTGCCAGCAGCTCGGGACAGCTCACAGATACGCAGTATTTT. Complete variable domain (other parts from reference TRBV5-6 and TRBJ2-3): DAGVTQSPTHLIKTRGQQVTLRCSPKSGHDTVSWYQQALGQGPQFIFQYYEEEERQRGNFPDRFSGHQFPNYSSELNVNALLLGDSALYLCASSSGQLTDTQYFGPGTRLTVL.

There are a few counts of this clone. The chain carries TRBV19 and TRBJ2-7; D unresolved. Germline V gene lookup returns CDR1 LNHDA and CDR2 SQIVND (reference sequence). The CDR3 is made up of 16 amino acids. Trimming stripped 4 bases from V and 0 bases from J, with 16 bases between. Here the CDR3 DNA reads TGTGCCAGTAGTACTCCTTACAGCCCCCGCTCCTACGAGCAGTACTTC. Translating it yields CASSTPYSPRSYEQYF.

The chain uses TRBV3-1 (or the pseudogene TRBV3-2) and TRBJ1-2; 9 nucleotides match TRBD1. The germline V gene encodes CDR1 LGHDT and CDR2 YNNKEL (reference sequence). With V trimmed by 5 bases and J by 8 bases, 3 bases remained unmatched. The CDR3 sequence is 12 residues long. The CDR3 loop reads CASSNRGLGYTF. In nucleotides, the CDR3 is TGTGCCAGCAGCAACAGGGGGCTAGGCTACACCTTC.

This sequence joins TRBV30 and TRBJ2-7; 9 positions agree with TRBD1. The V gene's germline CDR1 is GTSNPN and CDR2 SVGIG (reference sequence). CDR3 length: 14 residues. Trimming took 6 bases from V and 3 from J; bases not matched to a gene: 9. The DNA of the CDR3 is TGTGCCTGCCACGGCGGGACAGGGCTCTACGAGCAGTACTTC. This gives the protein CACHGGTGLYEQYF.

V usage is TRBV30 and J usage is TRBJ2-6; D may match TRBD1 or TRBD2 (5 bases each). The germline V gene has CDR1 GTSNPN and CDR2 SVGIG (reference sequence). V dropped 0 bases and J dropped 0 bases, with 15 bases sitting between them. This CDR3 spans 18 amino acids. CDR3 nucleotide sequence: TGTGCCTGGAGTGTAAAAACAGGAGGAAGCTCTGGGGCCAACGTCCTGACTTTC. Translated: CAWSVKTGGSSGANVLTF.

The count of this clone is one. The genes are TRBV10-1 and TRBJ1-5; TRBD1 might be the D (5 bases). CDR3 size: 15 residues. The V gene lost 10 bases and the J gene lost 0 bases, with 16 bases spanning the gap. Germline CDR1 WNHNN, CDR2 SYGVQD (reference sequence). The CDR3 spells CAKETVLHSNQPQHF. The DNA of the CDR3 is TGCGCCAAAGAGACAGTGCTTCATAGCAATCAGCCCCAGCATTTT.

The gene calls are TRBV19 and TRBJ1-6; D gene ambiguous. This CDR3 is built from 17 residues. Trimming cost V 1 base and J 6 bases, with 16 bases left between them. Germline-derived CDR1 and CDR2 are LNHDA and SQIVND (reference sequence). The CDR3 DNA reads as TGTGCCAGTAGTATAGGGTTTGGAGGAAACGGTAATTCACCCCTCCACTTT. It specifies CASSIGFGGNGNSPLHF.

The J gene is TRBJ1-1, the V gene TRBV4-3; D call uncertain. Trimming took 0 bases from V and 1 from J, leaving 6 bases between them. The CDR3 covers 14 residues. Per the germline V gene, CDR1 is LGHNA and CDR2 is YSLEER. CDR3 sequence reads: CASSQEARNTEAFF. CDR3 sequence (DNA): TGCGCCAGCAGCCAAGAGGCGAGGAACACTGAAGCTTTCTTT.

The table lists this clone with a count of one. The chain employs TRBV7-9 and TRBJ1-5; 11 bases match TRBD1. Germline V gene lookup returns CDR1 SEHNR and CDR2 FQNEAQ (reference sequence). J gave up 5 bases and V 4 bases, and 7 bases lay outside the gene matches. CDR3 length equals 16 residues. CDR3 in DNA: TGTGCCAGCAGCTCATGGACAGGGGGCTCAGATCAGCCCCAGCATTTT. Its protein is CASSSWTGGSDQPQHF.

The chain couples TRBV5-4 to TRBJ2-7; 11 bases map to TRBD2. J gave up 0 bases and V 4 bases, and 6 bases lay outside the gene matches. The CDR3 covers 16 residues. Germline CDR1 and CDR2: SGHNT and YYREEE (reference sequence). The DNA for the CDR3 is TGTGCCAGCAGCACAGATAGCGGGGGGGCCTCCTACGAGCAGTACTTC. Protein: CASSTDSGGASYEQYF.

The V call is TRBV18, the J call TRBJ2-2, with 9 bases fitting TRBD2. The germline V gene encodes CDR1 KGHSH and CDR2 LQKENI. Trimming cost V 2 bases and J 6 bases; bases outside gene matches: 7. CDR3 size: 16 residues. The CDR3: CASSPIAGGRAGELFF. The DNA for the CDR3 is TGTGCCAGCTCACCAATTGCGGGAGGGCGCGCCGGGGAGCTGTTTTTT.

This clone was recorded only once. The rearrangement joins TRBV5-1 to TRBJ1-1, with D possibly matching TRBD1 (5 bases). This CDR3 has 14 amino acids. V dropped 3 bases and J dropped 1 base, with 10 bases sitting between them. The germline V gene has CDR1 SGHRS and CDR2 YFSETQ. The CDR3 spells CASSYQGGNTEAFF. The CDR3, as DNA: TGCGCCAGCAGCTACCAGGGTGGGAACACTGAAGCTTTCTTT.

This clone was observed a few times. This chain links TRBV7-8 with TRBJ1-1; no firm D call. There are 15 residues in the CDR3. V was shortened by 3 bases and J by 6 bases, with 17 bases between the two germline ends. Germline CDR1 SGHVS, CDR2 FQNEAQ. In DNA form, the CDR3 reads TGTGCCAGCAGCTTGGCCCTCCGGGGTTGGCCTGAAGCTTTCTTT. Encoded protein: CASSLALRGWPEAFF.

This sequence joins TRBV27 and TRBJ2-3; D is perhaps TRBD2 (6 bases). This CDR3 is built from 15 residues. CDR1 MNHEY and CDR2 SMNVEV come from the germline V gene (reference sequence). Deletions cut 4 bases from V and 7 bases from J, with 18 bases between. The CDR3, as DNA: TGTGCCAGCAGTTCCGGGACTTCTCCCGGGTATACGCAGTATTTT. It translates to CASSSGTSPGYTQYF.

The chain employs TRBV3-1 (or the pseudogene TRBV3-2) and TRBJ2-3, with D unresolved. Germline-derived CDR1 and CDR2 are LGHDT and YNNKEL (reference sequence). V was clipped by 6 bases and J by 3 bases, with 16 bases between them. This CDR3 is 15 amino acids long. The CDR3 sequence: CASRLTESRTDTQYF. CDR3 DNA: TGTGCCAGCAGGCTTACAGAATCTAGGACAGATACGCAGTATTTT.

This clone occurred once. V usage is TRBV11-2 and J usage is TRBJ2-1, with 11 bases that match TRBD2. The CDR3 runs 15 residues. With 5 bases clipped from V and 4 bases from J, the junction kept 4 bases outside the gene matches. The V gene's germline CDR1 is SGHAT and CDR2 FQNNGV. Here the CDR3 DNA reads TGTGCCAGCAGCCTGGGACTAGCGGTGTACAATGAGCAGTTCTTC. It translates to CASSLGLAVYNEQFF.

The CDR3 DNA reads as TGTGCCAGCAGCGTCACTCCTAAATCGTACAATGAGCAGTTCTTC. It is translated as CASSVTPKSYNEQFF. The chain uses TRBV9 and TRBJ2-1; D is ambiguous. Germline V gives CDR1 SGDLS, CDR2 YYNGEE. The ends were cut back, 2 bases at V and 4 bases at J, with 13 bases in the middle. The CDR3 runs 15 residues.

Only a few counts were recorded for this clone. The chain employs TRBV27 and TRBJ1-1; D remains ambiguous. The V gene lost 0 bases and the J gene lost 4 bases, with 6 bases spanning the gap. The CDR3 has 13 amino acids. Per germline, CDR1 MNHEY and CDR2 SMNVEV (reference sequence). The CDR3 DNA sequence: TGTGCCAGCAGTTTATCGATAAGCACTGAAGCTTTCTTT. This encodes CASSLSISTEAFF.

CDR3 amino acids: CASSYEWGTGSGYTF. CDR3 DNA sequence: TGTGCCAGCAGTTACGAATGGGGCACCGGCTCTGGCTACACCTTC. The V and J genes are TRBV6-2 or TRBV6-3 and TRBJ1-2, with D possibly matching TRBD1 (5 bases). The CDR3 contains 15 residues. Germline CDR1 and CDR2: MNHEY and SVGEGT. V lost 2 bases and J 7 bases, leaving 17 bases between the germline ends.